This T cell receptor beta chain was found in a study of blood T cell repertoires in COVID-19. The CDR3 has 13 residues. Germline lookup yields CDR1 SNHLY and CDR2 FYNNEI. The V and J ends lost 4 bases and 5 bases, in that order; junction bases with no gene match: 5. Clones were read by immunoSEQ multiplex PCR, and TCRdb kept only the in-frame ones, dropping some. There are approximately 150,000 clones in the sample; over 75% occur only once, and 1% to 1.5% lies in the top ten. The specimen was PBMCs or T cells enriched from blood (not recorded which). The chain links TRBV2 to TRBJ2-7, with 7 bases that match TRBD2. The TCR comes from a human donor with acute COVID-19. The donor label of this sample is uncertain. The CDR3 coding sequence is TGTGCCAGCAGTGCTTCAGGGAGGGACGAGCAGTACTTC. Residues: CASSASGRDEQYF.